The rows below give T cell receptor beta chains drawn from one sample of a study of CD8 T cells in Susac syndrome. MiXCR was run by TCRdb on the immunoSEQ multiplex PCR reads, yielding one entry per CDR3 protein. The data show more than 200,000 distinct CDR3 sequences, about 90% seen once. Source material: CD8+ T cells from PBMCs. The receptors were sampled from a human donor with multiple sclerosis. Each CDR3 is given with its conserved first and last residue. Each record gives: CDR3 DNA, CDR3 protein, J gene, V gene, clone size, D gene. The D gene is left open where the match is weak. Clone size appears in some rows only: once, few, many, or a class for an expanded clone.

TGCGCCAGCAGCCAAGTTCCGCAGTCAGTAGAAGAGCAGTACTTC CASSQVPQSVEEQYF TRBJ2-7 TRBV4-1 . .
TGTGCCAGCAGCCCCCGGGACCCCTCTGGAAACACCATATATTTT CASSPRDPSGNTIYF TRBJ1-3 TRBV7-9 . .
TGTGCCAGCAGCCTGGGGGGGCCCTTCTACGAGCAGTACTTC CASSLGGPFYEQYF TRBJ2-7 TRBV13 few .
TGCGCCAGCAGCCAGAATATGCGAGTCAATCAGCCCCAGCATTTT CASSQNMRVNQPQHF TRBJ1-5 TRBV4-1 once .
TGTGCCAGCAGTTTAAGTGGGAACGGGGAGACCCAGTACTTC CASSLSGNGETQYF TRBJ2-5 TRBV27 once .
TGTGCCAGCAGCTTAGGACAGGGCTTGACCCAGTACTTC CASSLGQGLTQYF TRBJ2-5 TRBV11-3 . TRBD1
TGTGCCAGCAGTCTTAGCGGGAGTCCTTACAATGAGCAGTTCTTC CASSLSGSPYNEQFF TRBJ2-1 TRBV27 . TRBD2
TGCGCCAGCAGCCAAGATAGGGGAGAAGGGGACGAGCAGTACTTC CASSQDRGEGDEQYF TRBJ2-7 TRBV4-1 once .
TGTGCCAGCAGAACCCCTGGAGGGGACGAGCAGTACTTC CASRTPGGDEQYF TRBJ2-7 TRBV12-3/TRBV12-4 . .
TGTGCCAGCAGCTTGGGGGGGGGCCCGGGCCAGCATTTT CASSLGGGPGQHF TRBJ1-5 TRBV5-6 . .
TGTGCCAGCAGCTTAGCGGTGTGGAGCACCTACAATGAGCAGTTCTTC CASSLAVWSTYNEQFF TRBJ2-1 TRBV7-6 . .
TGTGCCAGCAGTTTAGGTACGGTCGGGGGGCGCGAGACGCCGTCGAGGGATTCACCCCTCCACTTT CASSLGTVGGRETPSRDSPLHF TRBJ1-6 TRBV12-3/TRBV12-4 . .
TGTGCCAGCACCCCTGGTATCCGTCGGGATAATGAGCAGTTCTTC CASTPGIRRDNEQFF TRBJ2-1 TRBV12-3/TRBV12-4 . .
TGTGCCAGCAGCTTATCTGTCGCTCAGCCCCAGCATTTT CASSLSVAQPQHF TRBJ1-5 TRBV7-8 . .
TGTGCCAGCAAGGGAGGGCCGGGGATCACCGGGGAGCTGTTTTTT CASKGGPGITGELFF TRBJ2-2 TRBV27 . TRBD2
TGTGCCAGTCCTGAACCTGGCCCTAACTATGGCTACACCTTC CASPEPGPNYGYTF TRBJ1-2 TRBV7-9 . .
TGTGCCAGCAGCTTGGGGGTGACTAGCACAGATACGCAGTATTTT CASSLGVTSTDTQYF TRBJ2-3 TRBV7-2 . .
TGCAGTGCCCTTAGGGACCGTTGGTACGAGCAGTACTTC CSALRDRWYEQYF TRBJ2-7 TRBV20-1 . .
TGTGCCAGCAGTTTATCGGGGGCGCACTCCTACGAGCAGTACTTC CASSLSGAHSYEQYF TRBJ2-7 TRBV27 . .
TGTGCCAGCAGTCTGCACCCAGGGTCCGGGGAGCTGTTTTTT CASSLHPGSGELFF TRBJ2-2 TRBV12-3/TRBV12-4 . .